This TCR beta chain was sequenced for a study of shared clonotypes between healthy human individuals. Across the whole study: Donors consisted of two women and three men between 18 and 49.

The unsorted samples took tens of millions of PBMCs to get genomic DNA. V lost 7 bases to trimming and J lost 2 bases; unmatched junction nucleotides: 2. The CDR3 covers 13 residues. From germline, CDR1 is SNHLY and CDR2 FYNNEI. It was across several immunoSEQ plates that each subset's genomic DNA was evenly split. Unsorted PBMC DNA was sequenced on ten immunoSEQ deep assay plates. The protocol was immunoSEQ multiplex PCR, while the TCRdb copy is restricted to in-frame clones and leaves out a portion. The sample includes roughly 500,000 clones, over 75% of them seen just once. The sequenced sample consisted of PBMCs. The rearrangement links TRBV2 to TRBJ2-5; 9 bases map to TRBD2. This clonotype was sampled from a woman aged 40 to 49 in good health. Some clones in this sample may be carry-over from other donors' samples. CDR3 sequence reads: CASMREGQETQYF. DNA for the CDR3: TGTGCCAGCATGCGGGAGGGACAAGAGACCCAGTACTTC.